What follows describes a single TCR beta chain. The antigen remains unidentified. A read error may account for a junction end that differs from germline. The CDR3 consists of 17 residues. CDR1 and CDR2 (germline): SEHNR, FQNEAQ (reference sequence). This sample stems from a study of cytomegalovirus exposure and HLA in healthy donors. The PCR ran on 60 Vbeta and 13 Jbeta primers. Sequenced by immunoSEQ multiplex PCR; TCRdb stores in-frame clones only, minus some. The table has more than 85,000 clones, 83% seen once. Overall study results and limits: Later analysis showed most CMV-associated TCR beta chains appearing HLA-restricted.

The clonotype comes from a man aged 18 to 29 in good health and CMV-seronegative. Sequences were obtained from PBMCs. The chain carries TRBV7-9 and TRBJ2-1; 8 nucleotides agree with TRBD2. The CDR3 coding sequence is TGTTCCAGCAGCCTTCCCCTAGCGGGCAGGTCCTACAATGAGCAGTTCTTC. This encodes CSSSLPLAGRSYNEQFF.